Described below is a single TCR beta chain sequence and its context. Per the authors' pipeline: Nucleated cell number was recorded as an estimate derived from reference gene primer amplification. The method was immunoSEQ multiplex PCR; TCRdb's version includes in-frame clones alone and lacks a portion of them. V and J calls and clone size are given by that table; D and trimming were obtained from the DNA. This sample has 200,000 to 300,000 clones, with around four fifths found just once. The sample belongs to a study of blood T cell repertoires in COVID-19. Across the study: Some COVID-19 samples were acute and others convalescent; all came from the United States, Italy and Spain. Sources were T cells, B-cell-depleted T cells, or PBMCs; the material itself was cDNA or gDNA.

V was pared by 5 bases and J by 7 bases, with 6 bases of the junction left unmatched. This CDR3 contains 15 residues. The V gene's germline CDR1 is MNHEY and CDR2 SMNVEV (reference sequence). The source material was peripheral blood. This TCR was recovered from a woman aged 55-69 years with active or convalescent COVID-19. The chain has TRBV27 and TRBJ2-1, with 12 nucleotides matching TRBD2. The CDR3 sequence is CASSLAGGPFNEQFF. The DNA of the CDR3 is TGTGCCAGCAGTCTAGCGGGGGGGCCGTTTAATGAGCAGTTCTTC.